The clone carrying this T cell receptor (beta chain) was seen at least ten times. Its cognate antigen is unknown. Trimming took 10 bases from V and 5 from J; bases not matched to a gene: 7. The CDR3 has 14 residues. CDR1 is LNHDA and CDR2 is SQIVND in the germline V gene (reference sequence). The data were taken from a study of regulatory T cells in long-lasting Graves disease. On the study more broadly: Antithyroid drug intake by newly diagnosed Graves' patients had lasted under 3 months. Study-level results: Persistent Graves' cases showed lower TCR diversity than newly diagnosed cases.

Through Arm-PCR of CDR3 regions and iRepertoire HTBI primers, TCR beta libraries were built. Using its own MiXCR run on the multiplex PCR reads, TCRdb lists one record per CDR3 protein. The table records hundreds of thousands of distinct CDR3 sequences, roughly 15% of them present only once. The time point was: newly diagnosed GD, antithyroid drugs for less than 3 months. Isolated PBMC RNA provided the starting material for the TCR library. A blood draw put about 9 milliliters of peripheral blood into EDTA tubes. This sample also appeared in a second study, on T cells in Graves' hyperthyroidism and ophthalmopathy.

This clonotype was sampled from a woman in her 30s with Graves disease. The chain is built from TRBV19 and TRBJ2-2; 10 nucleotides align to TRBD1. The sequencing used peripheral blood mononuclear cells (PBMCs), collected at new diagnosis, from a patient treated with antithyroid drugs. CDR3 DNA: TGTGCCACAGACCCGGGACAGGGGACCGGGGAGCTGTTTTTT. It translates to CATDPGQGTGELFF.